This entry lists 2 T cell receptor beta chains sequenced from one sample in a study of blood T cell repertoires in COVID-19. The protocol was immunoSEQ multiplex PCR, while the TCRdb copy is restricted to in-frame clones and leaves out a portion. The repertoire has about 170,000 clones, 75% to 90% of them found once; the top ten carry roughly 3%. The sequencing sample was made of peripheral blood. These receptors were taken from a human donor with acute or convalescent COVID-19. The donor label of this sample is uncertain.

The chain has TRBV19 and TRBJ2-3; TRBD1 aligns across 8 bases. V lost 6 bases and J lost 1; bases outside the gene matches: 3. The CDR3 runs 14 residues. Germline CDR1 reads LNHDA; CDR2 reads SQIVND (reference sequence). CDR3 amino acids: CASRPGQGTDTQYF. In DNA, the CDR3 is TGTGCCAGTAGGCCGGGACAGGGCACAGATACGCAGTATTTT. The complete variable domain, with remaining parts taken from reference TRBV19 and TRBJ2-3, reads DGGITQSPKYLFRKEGQNVTLSCEQNLNHDAMYWYRQDPGQGLRLIYYSQIVNDFQKGDIAEGYSVSREKKESFPLTVTSAQKNPTAFYLCASRPGQGTDTQYFGPGTRLTVL.

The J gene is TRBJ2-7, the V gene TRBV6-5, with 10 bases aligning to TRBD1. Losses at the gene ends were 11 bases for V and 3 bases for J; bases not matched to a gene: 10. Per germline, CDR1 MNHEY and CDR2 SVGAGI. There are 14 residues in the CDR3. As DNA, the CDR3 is TGTGCCGCACGCCGGGACAGGGGTTACTACGAGCAGTACTTC. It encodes CAARRDRGYYEQYF.